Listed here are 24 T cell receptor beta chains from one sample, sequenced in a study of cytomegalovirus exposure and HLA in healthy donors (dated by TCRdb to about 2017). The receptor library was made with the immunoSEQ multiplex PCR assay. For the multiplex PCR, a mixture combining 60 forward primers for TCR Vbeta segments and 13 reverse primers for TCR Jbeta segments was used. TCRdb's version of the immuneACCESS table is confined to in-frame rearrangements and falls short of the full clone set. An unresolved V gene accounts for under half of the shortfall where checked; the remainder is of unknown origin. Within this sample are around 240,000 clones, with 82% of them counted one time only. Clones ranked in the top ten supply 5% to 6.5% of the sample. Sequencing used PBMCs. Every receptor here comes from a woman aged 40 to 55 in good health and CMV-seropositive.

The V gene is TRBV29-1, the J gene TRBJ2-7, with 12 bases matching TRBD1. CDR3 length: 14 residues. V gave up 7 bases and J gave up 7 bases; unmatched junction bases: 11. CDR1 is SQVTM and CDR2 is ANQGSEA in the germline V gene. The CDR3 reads CSGKPGQGAPEQYF. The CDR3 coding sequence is TGCAGCGGTAAACCGGGACAGGGGGCGCCTGAGCAGTACTTC.

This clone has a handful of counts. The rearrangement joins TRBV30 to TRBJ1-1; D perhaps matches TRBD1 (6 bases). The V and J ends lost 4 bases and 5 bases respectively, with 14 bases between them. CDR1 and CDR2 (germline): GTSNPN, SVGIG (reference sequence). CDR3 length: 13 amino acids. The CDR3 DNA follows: TGTGCCTGGATAGGCAGGGGAGAAACTGAAGCTTTCTTT. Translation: CAWIGRGETEAFF.

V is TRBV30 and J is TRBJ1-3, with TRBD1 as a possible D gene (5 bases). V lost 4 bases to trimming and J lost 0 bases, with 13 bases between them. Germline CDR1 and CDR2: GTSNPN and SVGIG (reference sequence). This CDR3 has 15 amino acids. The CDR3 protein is CAWTPGRVSGNTIYF. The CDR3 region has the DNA TGTGCCTGGACCCCGGGCAGGGTCTCTGGAAACACCATATATTTT.

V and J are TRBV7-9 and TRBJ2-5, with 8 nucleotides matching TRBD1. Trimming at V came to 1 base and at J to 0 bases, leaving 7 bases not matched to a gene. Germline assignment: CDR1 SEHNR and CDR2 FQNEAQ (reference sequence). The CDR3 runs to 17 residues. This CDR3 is CASSLEETGANQETQYF. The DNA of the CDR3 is TGTGCCAGCAGCTTAGAGGAGACAGGGGCCAACCAAGAGACCCAGTACTTC.

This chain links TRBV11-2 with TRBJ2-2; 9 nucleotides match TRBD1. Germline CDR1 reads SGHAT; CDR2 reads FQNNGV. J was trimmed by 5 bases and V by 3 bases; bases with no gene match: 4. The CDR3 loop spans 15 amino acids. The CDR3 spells CASSFGQGLTGELFF. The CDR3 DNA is TGTGCCAGCAGCTTCGGACAGGGGTTGACCGGGGAGCTGTTTTTT.

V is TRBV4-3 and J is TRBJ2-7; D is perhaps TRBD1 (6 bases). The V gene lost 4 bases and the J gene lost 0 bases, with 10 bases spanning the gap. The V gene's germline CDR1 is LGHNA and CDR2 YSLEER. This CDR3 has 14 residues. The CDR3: CASSLRQDSYEQYF. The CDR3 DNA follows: TGCGCCAGCAGCCTTAGACAGGACTCCTACGAGCAGTACTTC.

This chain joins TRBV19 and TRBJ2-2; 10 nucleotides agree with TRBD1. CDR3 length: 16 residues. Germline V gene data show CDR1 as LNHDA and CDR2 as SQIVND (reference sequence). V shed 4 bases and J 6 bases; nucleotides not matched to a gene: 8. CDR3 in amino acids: CASSKRGQGNAGELFF. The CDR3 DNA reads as TGTGCCAGTAGTAAGAGGGGACAGGGGAATGCCGGGGAGCTGTTTTTT.

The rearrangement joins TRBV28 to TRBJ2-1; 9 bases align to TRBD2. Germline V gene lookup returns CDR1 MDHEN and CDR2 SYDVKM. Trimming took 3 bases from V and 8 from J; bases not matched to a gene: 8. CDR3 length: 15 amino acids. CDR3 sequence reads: CASSLSSGIGYEQFF. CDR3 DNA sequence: TGTGCCAGCAGTTTGTCTAGCGGGATCGGATATGAGCAGTTCTTC.

The CDR3 DNA reads TGCGCCAGCAGCTTTAACAGACAAGAGACCCAGTACTTC. Its translation is CASSFNRQETQYF. The chain has TRBV5-1 and TRBJ2-5; D gene uncertain. V was cut by 2 bases and J by 2 bases, with 7 bases left in between. This CDR3 is 13 amino acids long. CDR1 is SGHRS, CDR2 YFSETQ, per germline. The entire variable domain, with the rest obtained from reference TRBV5-1 and TRBJ2-5, is as follows: KAGVTQTPRYLIKTRGQQVTLSCSPISGHRSVSWYQQTPGQGLQFLFEYFSETQRNKGNFPGRFSGRQFSNSRSEMNVSTLELGDSALYLCASSFNRQETQYFGPGTRLLVL.

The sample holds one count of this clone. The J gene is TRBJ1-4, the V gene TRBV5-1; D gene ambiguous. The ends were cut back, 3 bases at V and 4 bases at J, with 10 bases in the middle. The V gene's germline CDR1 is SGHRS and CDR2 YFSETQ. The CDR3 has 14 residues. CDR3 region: CASSSSGVNEKLFF. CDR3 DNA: TGCGCCAGCAGCTCTTCCGGGGTTAATGAAAAACTGTTTTTT.

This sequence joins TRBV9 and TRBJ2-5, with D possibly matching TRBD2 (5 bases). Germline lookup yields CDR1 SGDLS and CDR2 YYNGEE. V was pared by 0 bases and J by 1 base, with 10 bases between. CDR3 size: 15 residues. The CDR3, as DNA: TGTGCCAGCAGCGTAGGGGAGCGGACCCAAGAGACCCAGTACTTC. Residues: CASSVGERTQETQYF.

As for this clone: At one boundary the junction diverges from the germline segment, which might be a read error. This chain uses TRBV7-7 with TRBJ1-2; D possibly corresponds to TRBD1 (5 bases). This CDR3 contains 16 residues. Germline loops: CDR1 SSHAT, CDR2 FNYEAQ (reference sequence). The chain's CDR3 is CASSGGGGEGNYGYTF. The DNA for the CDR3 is TGTGCTAGCAGCGGCGGTGGGGGGGAAGGGAACTATGGCTACACCTTC.

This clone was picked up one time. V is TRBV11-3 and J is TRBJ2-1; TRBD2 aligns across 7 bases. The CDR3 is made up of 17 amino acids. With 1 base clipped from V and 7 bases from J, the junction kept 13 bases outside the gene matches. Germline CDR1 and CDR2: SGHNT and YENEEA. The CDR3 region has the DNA TGTGCCAGCAGCTTAGTTTCCGGGACGGGAGGACGGAATGAGCAGTTCTTC. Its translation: CASSLVSGTGGRNEQFF. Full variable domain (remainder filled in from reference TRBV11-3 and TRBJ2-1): EAGVVQSPRYKIIEKKQPVAFWCNPISGHNTLYWYLQNLGQGPELLIRYENEEAVDDSQLPKDRFSAERLKGVDSTLKIQPAELGDSAVYLCASSLVSGTGGRNEQFFGPGTRLTVL.

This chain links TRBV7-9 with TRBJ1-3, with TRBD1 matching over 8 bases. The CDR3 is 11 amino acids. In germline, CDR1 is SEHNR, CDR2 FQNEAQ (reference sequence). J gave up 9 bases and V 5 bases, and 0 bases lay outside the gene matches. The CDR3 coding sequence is TGTGCCAGCAGCGACAGGGGCACCATATATTTT. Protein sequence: CASSDRGTIYF.

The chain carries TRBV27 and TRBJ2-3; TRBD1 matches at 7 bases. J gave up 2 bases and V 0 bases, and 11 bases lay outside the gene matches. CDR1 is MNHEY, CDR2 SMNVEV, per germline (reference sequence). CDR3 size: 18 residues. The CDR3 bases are TGTGCCAGCAGTTTATCTTTTCCCTCAGGGGGTTACACAGATACGCAGTATTTT. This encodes CASSLSFPSGGYTDTQYF.

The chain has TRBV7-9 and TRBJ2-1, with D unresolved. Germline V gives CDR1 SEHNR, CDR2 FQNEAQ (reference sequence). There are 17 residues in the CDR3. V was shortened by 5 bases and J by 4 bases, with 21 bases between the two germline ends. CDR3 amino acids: CASSPYGPAEIYNEQFF. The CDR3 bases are TGTGCCAGCAGCCCCTACGGCCCCGCGGAGATTTACAATGAGCAGTTCTTC.

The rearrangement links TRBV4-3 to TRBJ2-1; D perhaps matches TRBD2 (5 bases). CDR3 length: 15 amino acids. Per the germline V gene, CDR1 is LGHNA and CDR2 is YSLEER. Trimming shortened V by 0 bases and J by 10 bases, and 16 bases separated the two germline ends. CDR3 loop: CASSQDLIGVGEQFF. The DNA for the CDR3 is TGCGCCAGCAGCCAAGATCTTATCGGGGTAGGCGAGCAGTTCTTC.

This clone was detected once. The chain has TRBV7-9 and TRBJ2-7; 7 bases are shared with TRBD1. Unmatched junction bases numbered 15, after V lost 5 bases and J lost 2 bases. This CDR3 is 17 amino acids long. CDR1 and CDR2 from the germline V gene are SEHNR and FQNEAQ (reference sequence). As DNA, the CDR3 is TGTGCCAGCAGCGTCTCCCCGGGACAGCGCTCAACCTACGAGCAGTACTTC. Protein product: CASSVSPGQRSTYEQYF.

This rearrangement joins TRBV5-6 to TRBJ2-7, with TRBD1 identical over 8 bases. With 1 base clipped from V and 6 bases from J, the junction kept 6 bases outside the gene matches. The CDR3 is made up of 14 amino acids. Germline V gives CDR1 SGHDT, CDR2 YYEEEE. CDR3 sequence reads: CASSLKQGEREQYF. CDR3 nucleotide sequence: TGTGCCAGCAGCTTGAAACAGGGGGAACGCGAGCAGTACTTC.

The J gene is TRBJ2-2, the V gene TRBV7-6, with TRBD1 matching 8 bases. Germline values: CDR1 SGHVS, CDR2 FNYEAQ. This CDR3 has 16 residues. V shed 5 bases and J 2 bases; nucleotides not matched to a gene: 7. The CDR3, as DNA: TGTGCCAGCAGCCCTAGACAGGGGAGTAACACCGGGGAGCTGTTTTTT. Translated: CASSPRQGSNTGELFF. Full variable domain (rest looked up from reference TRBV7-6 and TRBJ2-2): GAGVSQSPRYKVTKRGQDVALRCDPISGHVSLYWYRQALGQGPEFLTYFNYEAQQDKSGLPNDRFSAERPEGSISTLTIQRTEQRDSAMYRCASSPRQGSNTGELFFGEGSRLTVL.

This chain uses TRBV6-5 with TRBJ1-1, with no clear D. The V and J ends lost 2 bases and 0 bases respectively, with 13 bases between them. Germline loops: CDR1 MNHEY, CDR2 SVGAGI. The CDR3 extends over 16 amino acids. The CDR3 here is CASSYTHVRLNTEAFF. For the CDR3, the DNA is TGTGCCAGCAGTTACACACACGTCAGATTGAACACTGAAGCTTTCTTT.

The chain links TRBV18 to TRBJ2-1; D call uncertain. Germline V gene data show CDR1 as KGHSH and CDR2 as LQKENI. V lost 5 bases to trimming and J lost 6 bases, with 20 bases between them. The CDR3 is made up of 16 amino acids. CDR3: CASSLQPLSRSNEQFF. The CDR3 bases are TGTGCCAGCTCATTACAGCCCTTGTCTCGTTCCAATGAGCAGTTCTTC.

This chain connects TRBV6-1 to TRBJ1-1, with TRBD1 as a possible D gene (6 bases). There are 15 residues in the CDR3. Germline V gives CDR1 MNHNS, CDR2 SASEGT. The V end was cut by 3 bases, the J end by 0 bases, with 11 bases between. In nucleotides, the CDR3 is TGTGCCAGCAGTGACAGGGGAAAAATGAACACTGAAGCTTTCTTT. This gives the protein CASSDRGKMNTEAFF.

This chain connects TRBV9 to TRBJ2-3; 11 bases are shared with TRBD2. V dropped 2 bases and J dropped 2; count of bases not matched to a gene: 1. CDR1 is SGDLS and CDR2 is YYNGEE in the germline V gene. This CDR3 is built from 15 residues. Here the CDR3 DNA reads TGTGCCAGCAGCGTTAGCGGGGGGGACACAGATACGCAGTATTTT. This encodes CASSVSGGDTDTQYF.